Listed here are 27 T cell receptor beta chains from one sample, sequenced in a study of cytomegalovirus exposure and HLA in healthy donors. In the PCR, 60 Vbeta and 13 Jbeta primers were used. TCRdb's copy holds only in-frame clones and misses some; the assay was immunoSEQ multiplex PCR. The sample carries some 41,000 clones, roughly three quarters recorded once. The sample comprised PBMCs. Every receptor here comes from a man aged 35 to 55 in good health and CMV-seronegative.

The sample holds a few counts of this clone. The rearrangement joins TRBV6-5 to TRBJ1-1, with 8 bases that match TRBD1. The ends lost 6 bases at V and 5 bases at J; junction bases unmatched: 5. CDR3 length: 13 residues. CDR1 and CDR2 (germline): MNHEY, SVGAGI. The CDR3 sequence: CASRDRGRTEAFF. The CDR3 nucleotides read TGTGCCAGCAGAGACAGGGGACGTACTGAAGCTTTCTTT.

This rearrangement joins TRBV10-3 to TRBJ2-7, with TRBD1 matching 9 bases. Germline V gives CDR1 ENHRY, CDR2 SYGVKD. This CDR3 is 14 amino acids long. J lost 7 bases, V lost 5 bases, and 9 bases had no gene match. The DNA of the CDR3 is TGTGCCATCAGTACGACAGGGGGGGCGGCGGAGCAGTACTTC. It specifies CAISTTGGAAEQYF.

The gene calls are TRBV13 and TRBJ2-1; 16 nucleotides match TRBD2. The CDR3 loop spans 19 amino acids. Germline CDR1 PRHDT, CDR2 FYEKMQ (reference sequence). The V and J ends lost 5 bases and 8 bases, in that order; junction bases with no gene match: 15. The CDR3 DNA reads as TGTGCCAGCAGCACTGGGACTAGCGGGGGGGCCGGGGATTTTCATGAGCAGTTCTTC. This sequence encodes CASSTGTSGGAGDFHEQFF.

This chain links TRBV7-8 with TRBJ1-5; possibly TRBD1 for D (5 bases). Trimming took off 4 bases at V and 5 bases at J, with 12 bases between the two ends. The CDR3 has 14 amino acids. Germline CDR1 reads SGHVS; CDR2 reads FQNEAQ. CDR3: CASSSRQLDQPQHF. The CDR3 DNA reads as TGTGCCAGCAGCTCCCGACAGCTAGATCAGCCCCAGCATTTT.

This chain uses TRBV4-1 with TRBJ1-1; D uncertain. V lost 4 bases and J lost 5, with 11 bases in between. CDR1 MGHRA and CDR2 YSYEKL come from the germline V gene. This CDR3 region has 13 residues. The CDR3: CASSLALGTEAFF. The DNA for the CDR3 is TGCGCCAGCAGCCTAGCCCTTGGGACTGAAGCTTTCTTT.

This clone has just one count. This sequence joins TRBV6-5 and TRBJ2-7; 7 bases are shared with TRBD2. This CDR3 comprises 14 residues. V was pared by 5 bases and J by 2 bases, with 6 bases of the junction left unmatched. The germline V gene has CDR1 MNHEY and CDR2 SVGAGI. CDR3 sequence: CASSPGGSAYEQYF. Here the CDR3 DNA reads TGTGCCAGCAGTCCCGGGGGGTCAGCCTACGAGCAGTACTTC.

This sequence joins TRBV9 and TRBJ2-2, with 7 bases matching TRBD1. The CDR3 runs to 15 residues. Per germline, CDR1 SGDLS and CDR2 YYNGEE. V lost 2 bases to trimming and J lost 7 bases; unmatched junction nucleotides: 8. CDR3 coding DNA: TGTGCCAGCAGCGTTCAACCCGACAGGGTCGGGGAGCTGTTTTTT. Protein product: CASSVQPDRVGELFF.

This clone was counted only a few times. The chain combines TRBV7-6 with TRBJ2-7; a possible D gene is TRBD1 (6 bases). The ends were cut back, 4 bases at V and 0 bases at J, with 10 bases in the middle. The length of the CDR3 is 14 residues. Germline values: CDR1 SGHVS, CDR2 FNYEAQ. The CDR3 DNA is TGTGCCAGCAGCTCGACGGACAGCTCCTACGAGCAGTACTTC. It specifies CASSSTDSSYEQYF.

This clone was recorded a few times. This chain uses TRBV5-1 with TRBJ1-1; TRBD1 is a possible D gene (5 bases). This CDR3 spans 15 amino acids. V gave up 0 bases and J gave up 1 base, with 10 bases separating them. CDR1 and CDR2 (germline): SGHRS, YFSETQ. The CDR3 region is CASSLARGKNTEAFF. As DNA, the CDR3 is TGCGCCAGCAGCTTGGCTCGGGGGAAGAACACTGAAGCTTTCTTT. The complete variable domain, with remaining parts taken from reference TRBV5-1 and TRBJ1-1, reads KAGVTQTPRYLIKTRGQQVTLSCSPISGHRSVSWYQQTPGQGLQFLFEYFSETQRNKGNFPGRFSGRQFSNSRSEMNVSTLELGDSALYLCASSLARGKNTEAFFGQGTRLTVV.

The rearrangement uses TRBV11-2 and TRBJ2-7; 11 bases map to TRBD1. The trim removed 3 bases at V and 2 bases at J, leaving 3 bases unmatched. The CDR3 length is 15 residues. Germline loops: CDR1 SGHAT, CDR2 FQNNGV. CDR3 bases: TGTGCCAGCAGCTTGGGACAGGGGGGAACCTACGAGCAGTACTTC. It encodes CASSLGQGGTYEQYF. Variable domain in full (rest from reference TRBV11-2 and TRBJ2-7): EAGVAQSPRYKIIEKRQSVAFWCNPISGHATLYWYQQILGQGPKLLIQFQNNGVVDDSQLPKDRFSAERLKGVDSTLKIQPAKLEDSAVYLCASSLGQGGTYEQYFGPGTRLTVT.

The chain is built from TRBV7-9 and TRBJ1-2; 12 bases line up with TRBD1. The CDR3 spans 16 residues. J lost 7 bases, V lost 1 base, and 7 bases had no gene match. From germline, CDR1 is SEHNR and CDR2 FQNEAQ (reference sequence). The DNA of the CDR3 is TGTGCCAGCAGCTTAGGGCGGGACAGGGGGCGCGGTGGCTACACCTTC. Translated, it gives CASSLGRDRGRGGYTF.

The chain uses TRBV6-4 and TRBJ2-6; tentatively, D is TRBD1 (6 bases). This CDR3 contains 16 residues. The germline gives CDR1 MRHNA, CDR2 SNTAGT. The V and J ends lost 3 bases and 1 base respectively, with 10 bases between them. The CDR3 reads CASSDLRGSGANVLTF. Written as DNA, the CDR3 is TGTGCCAGCAGTGATCTGAGGGGGTCTGGGGCCAACGTCCTGACTTTC.

The CDR3 protein is CASSLGGLATGELFF. As DNA, the CDR3 is TGTGCCAGCAGCTTAGGGGGACTAGCGACCGGGGAGCTGTTTTTT. The rearrangement joins TRBV11-3 to TRBJ2-2, with 10 bases that match TRBD2. Germline CDR1 reads SGHNT; CDR2 reads YENEEA. The CDR3 covers 15 residues. V lost 1 base to trimming and J lost 5 bases; unmatched junction nucleotides: 1.

The rearrangement uses TRBV11-2 and TRBJ2-3, with 7 bases fitting TRBD2. V dropped 1 base and J dropped 2; count of bases not matched to a gene: 3. The CDR3 runs 15 residues. Germline V gene lookup returns CDR1 SGHAT and CDR2 FQNNGV. This CDR3 is CASSLVAGVTDTQYF. The CDR3 DNA is TGTGCCAGCAGCTTAGTTGCGGGGGTCACAGATACGCAGTATTTT.

The V and J genes are TRBV5-6 and TRBJ2-7; D call uncertain. Germline CDR1 SGHDT, CDR2 YYEEEE. CDR3 size: 13 residues. Trimming took off 2 bases at V and 1 base at J, with 7 bases between the two ends. The CDR3 is CASSFTLSYEQYF. The CDR3, as DNA: TGTGCCAGCAGCTTTACTCTGTCCTACGAGCAGTACTTC.

The chain links TRBV10-3 to TRBJ1-1; no clear D gene. The CDR3 totals 17 residues. Germline CDR1 and CDR2: ENHRY and SYGVKD. V was shortened by 4 bases and J by 1 base, with 19 bases between the two germline ends. CDR3: CAISVALEVGKNTEAFF. Written as DNA, the CDR3 is TGTGCCATCAGTGTGGCCTTGGAGGTGGGAAAGAACACTGAAGCTTTCTTT.

The chain carries TRBV10-3 and TRBJ2-3; D call uncertain. The ends were cut back, 4 bases at V and 6 bases at J, with 8 bases in the middle. Looked up from germline, CDR1 is ENHRY and CDR2 is SYGVKD. This CDR3 is 12 amino acids long. This CDR3 reads CAISGSGDTQYF. The CDR3 DNA follows: TGTGCCATCAGTGGGTCGGGCGATACGCAGTATTTT.

The V call is TRBV25-1, the J call TRBJ1-1, with D perhaps TRBD1 (5 bases). Trimming removed 3 bases from V and 10 bases from J, with 12 bases in between. Looked up from germline, CDR1 is MGHDK and CDR2 is SYGVNS. The CDR3 loop spans 12 amino acids. CDR3: CASSEPRQGAFF. DNA of the CDR3: TGTGCCAGCAGTGAGCCTCGGCAGGGAGCTTTCTTT.

This clone occurred a few times. The CDR3 region has the DNA TGTGCCAGCAGTGAAGGGGCGTATTCACCCCTCCACTTT. Translated: CASSEGAYSPLHF. The chain joins TRBV2 to TRBJ1-6; D is ambiguous. Germline CDR1 reads SNHLY; CDR2 reads FYNNEI. V was shortened by 1 base and J by 8 bases, with 6 bases between the two germline ends. The CDR3 is 13 amino acids.

V gene TRBV28 combines with J gene TRBJ2-1; no firm D call. The germline V gene encodes CDR1 MDHEN and CDR2 SYDVKM. Trimming pared 8 bases from V and 5 bases from J, leaving 7 bases between. The CDR3 length is 11 residues. CDR3 protein: CASHWHNEQFF. CDR3 sequence (DNA): TGTGCCAGCCATTGGCACAATGAGCAGTTCTTC.

The chain carries TRBV6-5 and TRBJ1-1; TRBD1 might be the D (6 bases). V lost 6 bases to trimming and J lost 6 bases, with 14 bases between them. This CDR3 has 13 amino acids. Per the germline V gene, CDR1 is MNHEY and CDR2 is SVGAGI. The CDR3 nucleotides read TGTGCCAGCAGCCGCAAACAGGGATCTGAAGCTTTCTTT. It is translated as CASSRKQGSEAFF.

The J gene is TRBJ2-3, the V gene TRBV4-3; 9 positions match TRBD2. V trimming: 0 bases; J trimming: 0 bases; junction bases outside the gene matches: 7. The germline V gene has CDR1 LGHNA and CDR2 YSLEER. CDR3 length equals 18 residues. The DNA for the CDR3 is TGCGCCAGCAGCCAAGACGAGCGGGGGGAAACTAGCACAGATACGCAGTATTTT. It codes for CASSQDERGETSTDTQYF.

This chain uses TRBV19 with TRBJ1-1; D possibly corresponds to TRBD1 (6 bases). The CDR3 has 12 residues. V was shortened by 7 bases and J by 4 bases, with 10 bases between the two germline ends. Germline V gene data show CDR1 as LNHDA and CDR2 as SQIVND (reference sequence). The CDR3 sequence: CASIRGSTEAFF. The CDR3 coding sequence is TGTGCCAGTATAAGGGGGAGCACTGAAGCTTTCTTT.

The DNA of the CDR3 is TGCGCCAGCAGCCAAGATTCACCGGAGCGGAGTTATTCCTACGAGCAGTACTTC. Amino acids: CASSQDSPERSYSYEQYF. The chain recombines TRBV4-1 with TRBJ2-7; TRBD2 is a possible D gene (5 bases). The CDR3 is 18 amino acids. CDR1 MGHRA and CDR2 YSYEKL come from the germline V gene. V lost 0 bases to trimming and J lost 1 base, with 19 bases between them.

The genes are TRBV12-5 and TRBJ2-1; TRBD2 aligns across 9 bases. Germline V gene data show CDR1 as LGHNT and CDR2 as FRNRAP. V lost 1 base and J lost 5; bases outside the gene matches: 3. The CDR3 sequence is 15 residues long. CDR3: CASGLDLAGNNEQFF. DNA for the CDR3: TGTGCTAGTGGTTTGGACCTAGCGGGGAACAATGAGCAGTTCTTC.

This chain joins TRBV10-3 and TRBJ2-5; 10 bases align to TRBD2. The ends lost 7 bases at V and 2 bases at J; junction bases unmatched: 10. The CDR3 loop spans 16 amino acids. Germline assignment: CDR1 ENHRY and CDR2 SYGVKD. In DNA form, the CDR3 reads TGTGCCATCAAAGGAATCATAGCGGGGGGACAAGAGACCCAGTACTTC. It encodes CAIKGIIAGGQETQYF.

The chain joins TRBV4-2 to TRBJ2-3; 7 bases match TRBD2. Germline V gene lookup returns CDR1 LGHNA and CDR2 YNFKEQ. The CDR3 totals 20 residues. The trim removed 4 bases at V and 0 bases at J, leaving 19 bases unmatched. CDR3 in DNA: TGTGCCAGCAGCCCCTCTGGGGGAGGGGCCCCCCTTACTAGCACAGATACGCAGTATTTT. Amino acids: CASSPSGGGAPLTSTDTQYF.